Below are 3 T cell receptor beta chains sequenced from a single sample in a study of shared clonotypes between healthy human individuals. Data came from immunoSEQ multiplex PCR; TCRdb stores just in-frame clones and leaves some out. The sample contains around 2.5 million clones, over 85% of which appear only once. Sequenced material: naive CD4+ T cells from PBMCs. The subset: CD45RA+ positively selected. The receptor source for this set is a young man in good health. Some clones in this sample may be carry-over from other donors' samples.

V usage is TRBV6-4 and J usage is TRBJ2-1, with a possible D match to TRBD2 (5 bases). Germline values: CDR1 MRHNA, CDR2 SNTAGT. V gave up 3 bases and J gave up 6 bases, with 9 bases separating them. The CDR3 runs 13 residues. CDR3 DNA: TGTGCCAGCAGTGAGGACTTCGGCAATGAGCAGTTCTTC. It encodes CASSEDFGNEQFF.

The V gene is TRBV30, the J gene TRBJ1-1; the D is unclear. CDR3 length: 15 amino acids. CDR1 and CDR2 (germline): GTSNPN, SVGIG (reference sequence). Trimming removed 0 bases at V and 0 bases at J, with 11 bases between. The CDR3 region has the DNA TGTGCCTGGAGTGTACGCCGGTACTTGAACACTGAAGCTTTCTTT. Protein sequence: CAWSVRRYLNTEAFF. The whole variable domain, filled in from reference TRBV30 and TRBJ1-1, reads SQTIHQWPATLVQPVGSPLSLECTVEGTSNPNLYWYRQAAGRGLQLLFYSVGIGQISSEVPQNLSASRPQDRQFILSSKKLLLSDSGFYLCAWSVRRYLNTEAFFGQGTRLTVV.

This chain connects TRBV5-6 to TRBJ2-7; perhaps TRBD1 as D (7 bases). This CDR3 has 15 residues. Looked up from germline, CDR1 is SGHDT and CDR2 is YYEEEE. V dropped 0 bases and J dropped 5 bases, with 15 bases sitting between them. CDR3 loop: CASSLDRGGRNEQYF. CDR3 DNA sequence: TGTGCCAGCAGCTTGGACAGGGGAGGTAGGAACGAGCAGTACTTC.